The source of this T cell receptor (beta chain) is a study of blood T cell repertoires in COVID-19. Study in general: COVID-19 samples from acute and convalescent phases originated in the United States, Italy and Spain.

Study processing details: It was from reference gene primer amplification that nucleated cell counts were estimated. Only in-frame clones appear in the TCRdb table, and some are missing; sequencing was by immunoSEQ multiplex PCR. V and J calls and clone size are given by that table; D and trimming were obtained from the DNA. This table has roughly 74,000 clones, around four fifths appearing once. The source material was peripheral blood. This TCR came from a man between 70 and 80 years old with acute or convalescent COVID-19.

The CDR3 nucleotides read TGTGCCATCAGTGACGAGGGTTACAATGAGCAGTTCTTC. Translating it yields CAISDEGYNEQFF. The chain links TRBV10-3 to TRBJ2-1, with TRBD2 as a possible D gene (5 bases). The CDR3 runs to 13 residues. The germline CDR1 and CDR2 sequences are ENHRY and SYGVKD. The germline V and J ends were trimmed by 3 bases and 4 bases, with 7 bases remaining between them.